This TCR beta chain came from a study of blood T cells in healthy people across ages. Combining a sample-barcoded 5' primer with a J-beta primer mix, a second PCR ran for about 6 to 12 cycles. Each CDR3 protein gets one entry after TCRdb re-called the 5' RACE reads with MiXCR. In the table there are approximately 940,000 distinct CDR3 sequences, around 48% of which are singletons. This clonotype was detected a few times. V was pared by 2 bases and J by 4 bases, with 13 bases between. The CDR3 has 15 residues. The germline V gene encodes CDR1 SEHNR and CDR2 FQNEAQ (reference sequence). Sequencing was carried out using blood. The chain couples TRBV7-9 to TRBJ2-3; D not certain. This receptor was identified in a man aged 25 to 40 in good health. CDR3 loop: CASSLPQASSDTQYF. Here the CDR3 DNA reads TGTGCCAGCAGCTTACCGCAGGCGTCGTCAGATACGCAGTATTTT.